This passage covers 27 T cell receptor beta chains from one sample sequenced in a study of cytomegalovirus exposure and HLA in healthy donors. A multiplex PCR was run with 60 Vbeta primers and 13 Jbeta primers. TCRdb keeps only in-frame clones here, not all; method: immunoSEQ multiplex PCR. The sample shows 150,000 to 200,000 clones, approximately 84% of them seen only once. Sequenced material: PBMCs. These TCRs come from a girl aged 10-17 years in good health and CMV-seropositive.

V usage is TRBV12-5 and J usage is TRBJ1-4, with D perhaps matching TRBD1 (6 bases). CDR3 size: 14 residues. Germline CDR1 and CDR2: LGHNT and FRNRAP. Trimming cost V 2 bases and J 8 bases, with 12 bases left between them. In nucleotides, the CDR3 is TGTGCTAGTGGTTTGTTACAGGGAAGCGAAAAACTGTTTTTT. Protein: CASGLLQGSEKLFF.

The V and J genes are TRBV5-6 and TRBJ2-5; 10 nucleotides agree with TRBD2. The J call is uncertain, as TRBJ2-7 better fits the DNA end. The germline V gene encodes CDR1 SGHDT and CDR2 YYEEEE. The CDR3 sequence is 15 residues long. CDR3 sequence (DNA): TGTGCCAGCAGCTCACTAGCGGGGACCCCAAACGAGCAGTACTTC. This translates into CASSSLAGTPNEQYF.

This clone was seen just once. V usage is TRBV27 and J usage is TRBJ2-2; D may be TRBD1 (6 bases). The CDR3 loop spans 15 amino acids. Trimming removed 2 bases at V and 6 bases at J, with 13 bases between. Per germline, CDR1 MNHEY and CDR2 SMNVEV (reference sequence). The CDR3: CASSLATPGAGELFF. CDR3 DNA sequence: TGTGCCAGCAGTTTAGCCACCCCAGGGGCCGGGGAGCTGTTTTTT.

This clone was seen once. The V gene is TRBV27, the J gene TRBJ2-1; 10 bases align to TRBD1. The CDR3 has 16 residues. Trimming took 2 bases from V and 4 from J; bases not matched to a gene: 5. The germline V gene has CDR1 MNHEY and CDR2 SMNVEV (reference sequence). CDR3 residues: CASSLPGTGDYNEQFF. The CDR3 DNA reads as TGTGCCAGCAGTTTACCGGGGACAGGGGATTACAATGAGCAGTTCTTC.

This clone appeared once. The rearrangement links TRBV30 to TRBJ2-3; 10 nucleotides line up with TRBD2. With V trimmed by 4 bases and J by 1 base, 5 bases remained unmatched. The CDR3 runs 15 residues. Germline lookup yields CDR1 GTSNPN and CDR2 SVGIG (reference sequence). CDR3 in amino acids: CAWKRAGGGTDTQYF. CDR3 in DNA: TGTGCCTGGAAAAGAGCGGGGGGGGGCACAGATACGCAGTATTTT.

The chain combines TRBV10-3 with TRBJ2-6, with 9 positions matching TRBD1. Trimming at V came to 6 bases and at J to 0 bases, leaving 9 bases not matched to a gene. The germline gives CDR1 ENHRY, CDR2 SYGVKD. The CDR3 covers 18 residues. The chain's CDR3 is CAIRNSGTGLSGANVLTF. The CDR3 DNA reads TGTGCCATCAGAAATTCCGGGACAGGGCTCTCTGGGGCCAACGTCCTGACTTTC.

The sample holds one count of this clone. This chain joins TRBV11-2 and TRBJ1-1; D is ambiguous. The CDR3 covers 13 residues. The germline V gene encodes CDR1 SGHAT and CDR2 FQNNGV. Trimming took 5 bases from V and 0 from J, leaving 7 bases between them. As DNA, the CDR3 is TGTGCCAGCAGCCCCCCCATGAACACTGAAGCTTTCTTT. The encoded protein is CASSPPMNTEAFF. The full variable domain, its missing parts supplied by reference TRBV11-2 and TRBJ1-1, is EAGVAQSPRYKIIEKRQSVAFWCNPISGHATLYWYQQILGQGPKLLIQFQNNGVVDDSQLPKDRFSAERLKGVDSTLKIQPAKLEDSAVYLCASSPPMNTEAFFGQGTRLTVV.

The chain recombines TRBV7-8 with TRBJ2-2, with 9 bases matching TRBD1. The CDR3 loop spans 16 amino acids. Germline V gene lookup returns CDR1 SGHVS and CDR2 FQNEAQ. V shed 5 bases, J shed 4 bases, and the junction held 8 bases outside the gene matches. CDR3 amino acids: CASSLTTGGVTGELFF. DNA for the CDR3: TGTGCCAGCAGCCTAACAACAGGGGGCGTCACCGGGGAGCTGTTTTTT.

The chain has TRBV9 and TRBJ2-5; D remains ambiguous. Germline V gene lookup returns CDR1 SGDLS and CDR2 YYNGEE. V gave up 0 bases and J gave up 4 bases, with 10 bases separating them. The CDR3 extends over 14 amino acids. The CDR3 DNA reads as TGTGCCAGCAGCGTAGAAGGTAGCACAGAGACCCAGTACTTC. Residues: CASSVEGSTETQYF. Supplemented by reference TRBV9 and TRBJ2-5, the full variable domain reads DSGVTQTPKHLITATGQRVTLRCSPRSGDLSVYWYQQSLDQGLQFLIQYYNGEERAKGNILERFSAQQFPDLHSELNLSSLELGDSALYFCASSVEGSTETQYFGPGTRLLVL.

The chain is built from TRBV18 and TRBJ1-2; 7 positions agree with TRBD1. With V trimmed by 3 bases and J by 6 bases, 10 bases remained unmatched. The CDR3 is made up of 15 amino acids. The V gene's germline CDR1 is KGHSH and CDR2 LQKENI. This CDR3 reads CASSPQGQVSDGYTF. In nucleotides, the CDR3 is TGTGCCAGCTCACCCCAAGGACAGGTTTCGGATGGCTACACCTTC.

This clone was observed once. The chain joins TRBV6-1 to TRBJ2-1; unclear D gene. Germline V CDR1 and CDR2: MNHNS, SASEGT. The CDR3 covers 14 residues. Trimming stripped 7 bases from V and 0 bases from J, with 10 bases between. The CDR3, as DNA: TGTGCCAGCATTGAGAGGAGCTCCTACAATGAGCAGTTCTTC. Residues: CASIERSSYNEQFF.

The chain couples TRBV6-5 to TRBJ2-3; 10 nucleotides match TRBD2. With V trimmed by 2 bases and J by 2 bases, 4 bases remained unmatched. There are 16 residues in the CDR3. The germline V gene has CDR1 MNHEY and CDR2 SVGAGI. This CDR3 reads CASSYRLAGATDTQYF. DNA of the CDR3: TGTGCCAGCAGTTACCGTCTAGCGGGGGCCACAGATACGCAGTATTTT.

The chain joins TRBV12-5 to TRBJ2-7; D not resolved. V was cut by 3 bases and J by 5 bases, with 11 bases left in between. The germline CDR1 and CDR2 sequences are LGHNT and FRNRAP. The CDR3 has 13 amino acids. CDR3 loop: CASGFGFLNEQYF. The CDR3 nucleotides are TGTGCTAGTGGTTTCGGTTTTTTAAACGAGCAGTACTTC.

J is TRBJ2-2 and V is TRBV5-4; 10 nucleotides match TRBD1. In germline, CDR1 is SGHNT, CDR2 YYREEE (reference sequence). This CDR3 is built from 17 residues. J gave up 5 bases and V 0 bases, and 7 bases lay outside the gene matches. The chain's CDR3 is CASSLEWGTGETGELFF. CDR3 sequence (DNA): TGTGCCAGCAGCTTGGAATGGGGGACAGGGGAGACCGGGGAGCTGTTTTTT. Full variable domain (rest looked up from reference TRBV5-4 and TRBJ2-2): ETGVTQSPTHLIKTRGQQVTLRCSSQSGHNTVSWYQQALGQGPQFIFQYYREEENGRGNFPPRFSGLQFPNYSSELNVNALELDDSALYLCASSLEWGTGETGELFFGEGSRLTVL.

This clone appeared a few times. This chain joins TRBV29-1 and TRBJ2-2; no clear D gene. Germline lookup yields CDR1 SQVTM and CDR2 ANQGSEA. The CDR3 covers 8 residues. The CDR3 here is CKEGELFF. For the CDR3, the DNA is TGCAAGGAGGGGGAGCTGTTTTTT.

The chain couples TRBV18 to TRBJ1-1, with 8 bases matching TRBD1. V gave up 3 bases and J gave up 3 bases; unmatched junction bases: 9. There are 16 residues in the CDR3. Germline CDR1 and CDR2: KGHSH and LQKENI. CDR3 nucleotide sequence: TGTGCCAGCTCACCGGACAGGGAGAGATACGACACTGAAGCTTTCTTT. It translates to CASSPDRERYDTEAFF.

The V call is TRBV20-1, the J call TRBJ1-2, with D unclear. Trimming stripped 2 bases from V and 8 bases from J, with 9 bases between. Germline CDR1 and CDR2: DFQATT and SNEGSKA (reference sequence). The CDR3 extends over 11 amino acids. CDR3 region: CSARSGEGYTF. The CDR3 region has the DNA TGCAGTGCTAGATCCGGGGAAGGCTACACCTTC.

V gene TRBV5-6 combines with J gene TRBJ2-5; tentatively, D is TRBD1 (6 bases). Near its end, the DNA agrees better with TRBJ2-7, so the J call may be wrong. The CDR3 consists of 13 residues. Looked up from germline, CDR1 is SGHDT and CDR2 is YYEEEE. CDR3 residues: CASSFPMGAEQYF. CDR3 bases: TGTGCCAGCAGCTTCCCCATGGGGGCCGAGCAGTACTTC.

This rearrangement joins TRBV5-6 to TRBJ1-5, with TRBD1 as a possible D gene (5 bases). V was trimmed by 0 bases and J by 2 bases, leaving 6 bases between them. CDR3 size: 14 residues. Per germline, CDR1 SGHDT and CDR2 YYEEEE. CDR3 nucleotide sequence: TGTGCCAGCAGCTTGGTAGGGGGCAATCAGCCCCAGCATTTT. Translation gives CASSLVGGNQPQHF.

This CDR3 reads CASSQETGVEAFF. The CDR3 nucleotides are TGCGCCAGCAGCCAAGAGACCGGAGTTGAAGCTTTCTTT. The V call is TRBV4-1, the J call TRBJ1-1; D is uncertain. V lost 0 bases and J 7 bases, leaving 9 bases between the germline ends. The length of the CDR3 is 13 residues. Germline CDR1 reads MGHRA; CDR2 reads YSYEKL.

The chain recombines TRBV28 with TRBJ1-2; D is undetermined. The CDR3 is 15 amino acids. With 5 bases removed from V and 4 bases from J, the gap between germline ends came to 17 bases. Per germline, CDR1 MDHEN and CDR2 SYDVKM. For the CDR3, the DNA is TGTGCCAGCAGTCTCACCGGAGAAGTTCCCTATGGCTACACCTTC. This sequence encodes CASSLTGEVPYGYTF.

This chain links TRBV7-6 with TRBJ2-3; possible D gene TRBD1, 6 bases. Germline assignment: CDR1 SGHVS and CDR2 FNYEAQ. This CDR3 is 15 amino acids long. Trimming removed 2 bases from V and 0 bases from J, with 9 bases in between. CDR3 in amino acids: CASSLRDTSTDTQYF. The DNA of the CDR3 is TGTGCCAGCAGCTTACGGGACACTAGCACAGATACGCAGTATTTT.

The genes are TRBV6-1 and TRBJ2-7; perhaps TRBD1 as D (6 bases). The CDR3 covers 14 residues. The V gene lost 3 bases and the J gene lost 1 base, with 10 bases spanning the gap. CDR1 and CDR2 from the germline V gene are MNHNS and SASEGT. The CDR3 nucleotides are TGTGCCAGCAGTGAGGGACATGGTTCCTACGAGCAGTACTTC. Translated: CASSEGHGSYEQYF.

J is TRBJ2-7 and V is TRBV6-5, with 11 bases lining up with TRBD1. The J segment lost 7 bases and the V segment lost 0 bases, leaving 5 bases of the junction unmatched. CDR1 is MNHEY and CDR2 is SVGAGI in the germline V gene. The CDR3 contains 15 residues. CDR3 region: CASSYSGQGGGEQYF. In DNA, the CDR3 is TGTGCCAGCAGTTACTCGGGACAGGGGGGCGGGGAGCAGTACTTC.

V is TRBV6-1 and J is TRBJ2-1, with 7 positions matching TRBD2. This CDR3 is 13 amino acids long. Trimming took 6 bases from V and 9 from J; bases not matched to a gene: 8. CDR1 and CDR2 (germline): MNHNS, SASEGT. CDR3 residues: CASRQGGIGEQFF. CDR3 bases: TGTGCCAGCAGGCAGGGAGGGATCGGTGAGCAGTTCTTC.

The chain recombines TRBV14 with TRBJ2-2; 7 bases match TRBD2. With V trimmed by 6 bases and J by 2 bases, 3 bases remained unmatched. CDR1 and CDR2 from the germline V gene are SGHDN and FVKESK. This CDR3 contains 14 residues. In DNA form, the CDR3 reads TGTGCCAGCAGACCTAGCGGAAACACCGGGGAGCTGTTTTTT. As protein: CASRPSGNTGELFF.

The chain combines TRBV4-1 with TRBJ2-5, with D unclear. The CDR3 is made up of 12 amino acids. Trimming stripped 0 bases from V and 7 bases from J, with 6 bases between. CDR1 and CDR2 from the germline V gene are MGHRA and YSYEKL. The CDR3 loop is CASSQDPGTQYF. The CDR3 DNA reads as TGCGCCAGCAGCCAAGATCCCGGGACCCAGTACTTC.